The 30 T cell receptor beta chains given below trace back to one sample, sequenced in a study of T cells in Graves' hyperthyroidism and ophthalmopathy. What was amplified from RNA transcripts were TCR beta CDR3 regions. TCR CDR3 underwent first-round RT-PCR with the HTBI primer set. Each CDR3 protein gets one entry after TCRdb re-called the multiplex PCR reads with MiXCR. The sample lists roughly 710,000 distinct CDR3 sequences, 35% seen once, with more than 25% in the top ten. Material for sequencing was blood. The receptors come from a woman in her thirties or forties with Graves' hyperthyroidism.

There are many counts of this clonotype. This chain links TRBV29-1 with TRBJ2-7; D is ambiguous. Germline V gene sequence: CDR1 SQVTM, CDR2 ANQGSEA. Between the trimmed V and J ends, which lost 4 bases and 2 bases, there was a span of 15 bases. The CDR3 extends over 14 amino acids. The CDR3 loop is CSVVGVGSAYEQYF. As DNA, the CDR3 is TGCAGCGTTGTTGGGGTAGGCAGTGCCTACGAGCAGTACTTC.

The chain is built from TRBV29-1 and TRBJ1-1; D is unresolved. The CDR3 spans 11 residues. Trimming took 4 bases from V and 5 from J, leaving 8 bases between them. Per the germline V gene, CDR1 is SQVTM and CDR2 is ANQGSEA. CDR3: CSVGSYTEAFF. Here the CDR3 DNA reads TGCAGCGTTGGAAGCTATACTGAAGCTTTCTTT.

This clonotype was seen at least ten times. Relative to the germline gene, one junction end is altered; a read error may explain this. The genes are TRBV10-1 and TRBJ2-6; unclear D gene. Germline V lookup: CDR1 WNHNN, CDR2 SYGVQD (reference sequence). CDR3 length: 13 residues. CDR3 residues: CASSVSGANVLTF. CDR3 DNA: TGTGCCAGTAGTGTATCTGGGGCCAACGTCCTGACTTTC.

Notes on this clonotype: One end of the junction does not line up with germline, which may come from a read error. The chain uses TRBV10-1 and TRBJ2-7; the match to TRBD1 covers 11 bases. Germline V lookup: CDR1 WNHNN, CDR2 SYGVQD (reference sequence). CDR3 length equals 15 residues. As DNA, the CDR3 is TGTGCCAGCAGTTTGACCGGACAGGGGGCGCGAGAGCAGTACTTC. Translation: CASSLTGQGAREQYF.

The genes are TRBV19 and TRBJ1-1, with D unresolved. Germline assignment: CDR1 LNHDA and CDR2 SQIVND (reference sequence). The CDR3 runs 14 residues. Deletions cut 5 bases from V and 4 bases from J, with 14 bases between. The CDR3 loop reads CASSPEGVGTEAFF. The DNA of the CDR3 is TGTGCCAGTAGTCCCGAGGGAGTCGGCACTGAAGCTTTCTTT. The entire variable domain, with the rest obtained from reference TRBV19 and TRBJ1-1, is as follows: DGGITQSPKYLFRKEGQNVTLSCEQNLNHDAMYWYRQDPGQGLRLIYYSQIVNDFQKGDIAEGYSVSREKKESFPLTVTSAQKNPTAFYLCASSPEGVGTEAFFGQGTRLTVV.

This clonotype was counted a few times. The chain recombines TRBV20-1 with TRBJ2-2; maybe TRBD1 (6 bases). Germline loops: CDR1 DFQATT, CDR2 SNEGSKA (reference sequence). Trimming removed 6 bases at V and 7 bases at J, with 15 bases between. This CDR3 comprises 13 residues. CDR3 in amino acids: CSAIRRGGGELFF. The CDR3 bases are TGCAGTGCGATAAGGCGAGGGGGCGGGGAGCTGTTTTTT.

The chain is built from TRBV15 and TRBJ1-2, with D possibly TRBD1 on 6 matching bases. V lost 3 bases, J lost 5 bases, and 16 bases lay in between. The CDR3 is made up of 15 amino acids. CDR1 LNHNV and CDR2 YYDKDF come from the germline V gene (reference sequence). CDR3 bases: TGTGCCACCAGCAGTGAAAGTGGGGGGCTTTATGGCTACACCTTC. Translation gives CATSSESGGLYGYTF. The complete variable domain, with remaining parts taken from reference TRBV15 and TRBJ1-2, reads DAMVIQNPRYQVTQFGKPVTLSCSQTLNHNVMYWYQQKSSQAPKLLFHYYDKDFNNEADTPDNFQSRRPNTSFCFLDIRSPGLGDTAMYLCATSSESGGLYGYTFGSGTRLTVV.

This sequence joins TRBV19 and TRBJ2-7, with a tentative D call TRBD1 (5 bases). Germline V gene data show CDR1 as LNHDA and CDR2 as SQIVND (reference sequence). V dropped 9 bases and J dropped 2 bases, with 17 bases sitting between them. The CDR3 covers 14 residues. Here the CDR3 reads CASSLSGLTYEQYF. The CDR3 DNA sequence: TGTGCCAGCAGTTTATCAGGGTTGACCTACGAGCAGTACTTC.

V is TRBV6-6 and J is TRBJ2-6, with D possibly TRBD1 on 8 matching bases. This CDR3 spans 18 amino acids. V was pared by 6 bases and J by 0 bases, with 18 bases between. The germline V gene has CDR1 MNHNY and CDR2 SVGAGI (reference sequence). CDR3 nucleotides: TGTGCCAGCAGGGGAGGGACAGGCCAAAACTCTGGGGCCAACGTCCTGACTTTC. It translates to CASRGGTGQNSGANVLTF.

As to this clonotype: The junction shows a germline mismatch at one end, possibly a read error. The rearrangement links TRBV20-1 to TRBJ1-2; TRBD1 is a possible D gene (5 bases). This CDR3 has 14 amino acids. Germline-derived CDR1 and CDR2 are DFQATT and SNEGSKA (reference sequence). CDR3 protein: CSARAVMDTTFDYF. The CDR3 nucleotides are TGCAGTGCTAGAGCAGTGATGGACACAACATTCGACTACTTC.

This clonotype was counted between two and nine times. This chain uses TRBV5-6 with TRBJ2-7; a weak D match, TRBD2 (5 bases). CDR1 is SGHDT and CDR2 is YYEEEE in the germline V gene. Trimming removed 4 bases from V and 7 bases from J, with 18 bases in between. The CDR3 has 14 amino acids. The CDR3 bases are TGTGCCAGCAGCCAAGGACCCCGGACTGGGGAGCAGTACTTC. Its translation is CASSQGPRTGEQYF.

This clonotype was found many times. The J gene is TRBJ1-2, the V gene TRBV6-5; TRBD1 is a possible D gene (5 bases). Looked up from germline, CDR1 is MNHEY and CDR2 is SVGAGI. CDR3 length: 12 amino acids. V gave up 10 bases and J gave up 2 bases, with 11 bases separating them. The DNA for the CDR3 is TGTGCCACCACCGGACAAAACTATGGCTACACCTTC. Its protein is CATTGQNYGYTF.

This clonotype has a handful of counts. The chain is built from TRBV7-9 and TRBJ2-5; D tentatively fits TRBD1 or TRBD2 (5 bases each). CDR1 SEHNR and CDR2 FQNEAQ come from the germline V gene (reference sequence). V was clipped by 3 bases and J by 3 bases, with 17 bases between them. The length of the CDR3 is 16 residues. The CDR3 DNA reads as TGTGCCAGCAGCTTGCCCCTAGAGGGGTACAAAGAGACCCAGTACTTC. Its translation: CASSLPLEGYKETQYF. The whole variable domain, remainder taken from reference TRBV7-9 and TRBJ2-5, is DTGVSQNPRHKITKRGQNVTFRCDPISEHNRLYWYRQTLGQGPEFLTYFQNEAQLEKSRLLSDRFSAERPKGSFSTLEIQRTEQGDSAMYLCASSLPLEGYKETQYFGPGTRLLVL.

Ten or more counts support this clonotype. The J gene is TRBJ2-5, the V gene TRBV11-2, with D possibly being TRBD2 (5 bases). The length of the CDR3 is 14 residues. The germline V gene has CDR1 SGHAT and CDR2 FQNNGV. The V gene lost 5 bases and the J gene lost 2 bases, with 12 bases spanning the gap. CDR3 coding DNA: TGTGCCAGCAGCATTGGACTGCCACAAGAGACCCAGTACTTC. Residues: CASSIGLPQETQYF.

This clonotype was detected ten times or more. This chain connects TRBV12-3 or TRBV12-4 to TRBJ1-5, with D unresolved. The CDR3 runs to 13 residues. Deletions cut 3 bases from V and 4 bases from J, with 7 bases between. The DNA for the CDR3 is TGTGCCAGCAGTTTTCGTGAAAATCAGCCCCAGCATTTT. Amino acid sequence: CASSFRENQPQHF.

The V gene is TRBV7-9, the J gene TRBJ1-2; TRBD1 is a possible D gene (5 bases). Looked up from germline, CDR1 is SEHNR and CDR2 is FQNEAQ (reference sequence). V was shortened by 6 bases and J by 2 bases, with 13 bases between the two germline ends. The CDR3 is 14 residues long. CDR3: CASSSYGGNYGYTF. CDR3 sequence (DNA): TGTGCCAGCAGTTCCTACGGGGGAAACTATGGCTACACCTTC.

The V call is TRBV20-1, the J call TRBJ2-7, with 13 bases fitting TRBD2. V shed 3 bases and J 0 bases; nucleotides not matched to a gene: 11. The germline V gene has CDR1 DFQATT and CDR2 SNEGSKA (reference sequence). The CDR3 spans 18 residues. The CDR3 loop is CSARKAGTSGIFSYEQYF. CDR3 DNA: TGCAGTGCTAGGAAGGCTGGGACTAGCGGGATCTTCTCCTACGAGCAGTACTTC.

Ten or more counts support this clonotype. The rearrangement links TRBV20-1 to TRBJ2-7; 14 positions match TRBD2. Germline CDR1 reads DFQATT; CDR2 reads SNEGSKA (reference sequence). V was pared by 6 bases and J by 0 bases, with 7 bases of the junction left unmatched. The CDR3 is made up of 16 amino acids. CDR3 nucleotides: TGCAGTGCAGCGGGACTAGCGGGGGTCAGCTCCTACGAGCAGTACTTC. Amino acids: CSAAGLAGVSSYEQYF.

This clonotype was seen a few times. This chain links TRBV20-1 with TRBJ2-7; TRBD1 or TRBD2 may be the D gene (5 bases each). The germline gives CDR1 DFQATT, CDR2 SNEGSKA (reference sequence). The V gene lost 1 base and the J gene lost 4 bases, with 14 bases spanning the gap. The CDR3 sequence is 14 residues long. The CDR3 DNA sequence: TGCAGTGCTAGAGCCGGTTGGGGGAGTTACGAGCAGTACTTC. Translating it yields CSARAGWGSYEQYF.

This clonotype has only a few counts. The chain has TRBV6-6 and TRBJ2-5; D possibly corresponds to TRBD2 (5 bases). The length of the CDR3 is 13 residues. In germline, CDR1 is MNHNY, CDR2 SVGAGI (reference sequence). V gave up 8 bases and J gave up 2 bases, with 12 bases separating them. The CDR3 DNA is TGTGCCAGCCGGAGGCAGAGACAAGAGACCCAGTACTTC. It yields the protein CASRRQRQETQYF.

This clonotype has only a few counts. This chain joins TRBV6-5 and TRBJ1-2; D unclear. From germline, CDR1 is MNHEY and CDR2 SVGAGI. The CDR3 totals 13 residues. Trimming took 3 bases from V and 6 from J, leaving 11 bases between them. The DNA of the CDR3 is TGTGCCAGCAGTTATCCCCTTCCGGATGGCTACACCTTC. As protein: CASSYPLPDGYTF.

On this clonotype itself: One junction end does not reproduce the germline sequence, and a read error may be involved. The J gene is TRBJ1-3, the V gene TRBV9; a weak D match, TRBD1 (6 bases). The germline gives CDR1 SGDLS, CDR2 YYNGEE. This CDR3 is 14 amino acids long. This CDR3 is CASSGGAAGNTIYF. CDR3 in DNA: TGTGCCAGCAGCGGGGGGGCAGCTGGAAACACCATATACTTT.

As concerns this clonotype: This may be a read error: a much more frequent sequence differs by one nucleotide. The V gene is TRBV7-9, the J gene TRBJ1-2; D remains unclear. Germline lookup yields CDR1 SEHNR and CDR2 FQNEAQ (reference sequence). Trimming removed 8 bases at V and 5 bases at J, with 6 bases between. CDR3 size: 10 residues. The CDR3 region has the DNA TGTGCCAGCGAGAGATATGGCTACACCTTC. Protein sequence: CASERYGYTF.

This clonotype was seen at least ten times. The chain joins TRBV29-1 to TRBJ2-2; no clear D. V dropped 3 bases and J dropped 7 bases, with 12 bases sitting between them. Germline CDR1 SQVTM, CDR2 ANQGSEA. The CDR3 extends over 13 amino acids. DNA for the CDR3: TGCAGCGTTGACTTGGGTATAGGCGGGGAGCTGTTTTTT. This encodes CSVDLGIGGELFF.

This clonotype has only one observation. The junction departs from the called germline gene at one end, perhaps through a read error. V gene TRBV5-1 combines with J gene TRBJ2-2; TRBD2 might be the D (7 bases). Germline-derived CDR1 and CDR2 are SGHRS and YFSETQ. This CDR3 has 15 residues. The CDR3 is CASSLRGGSTGQLFF. The CDR3 nucleotides read TGTGCCAGCAGCTTAAGGGGGGGGAGCACCGGGCAGCTGTTTTTT.

This clonotype was recorded many times. The chain links TRBV4-1 to TRBJ1-2; tentatively, D is TRBD1 (6 bases). The CDR3 extends over 15 amino acids. Germline V CDR1 and CDR2: MGHRA, YSYEKL. Deletions cut 0 bases from V and 4 bases from J, with 12 bases between. The CDR3 DNA reads TGCGCCAGCAGCCAAGAAGAGGGGGTGGGCTATGGCTACACCTTC. As protein: CASSQEEGVGYGYTF.

This clonotype has ten or more counts. The CDR3 region has the DNA TGTGCCAGCAGCTTGTTTGGGCGGACAGGGAATTCACCCCTCCACTTT. This sequence encodes CASSLFGRTGNSPLHF. The chain uses TRBV7-2 and TRBJ1-6, with 8 bases that match TRBD1. The CDR3 spans 16 residues. Trimming cost V 3 bases and J 7 bases; bases outside gene matches: 8. Germline V lookup: CDR1 SGHTA, CDR2 FQGNSA. The complete variable domain, with remaining parts taken from reference TRBV7-2 and TRBJ1-6, reads GAGVSQSPSNKVTEKGKDVELRCDPISGHTALYWYRQSLGQGLEFLIYFQGNSAPDKSGLPSDRFSAERTGGSVSTLTIQRTQQEDSAVYLCASSLFGRTGNSPLHFGNGTRLTVT.

This clonotype was observed at least ten times. V is TRBV6-5 and J is TRBJ1-2, with 11 nucleotides matching TRBD1. J was trimmed by 3 bases and V by 4 bases; bases with no gene match: 7. The CDR3 runs to 16 residues. Per the germline V gene, CDR1 is MNHEY and CDR2 is SVGAGI. The CDR3 DNA reads TGTGCCAGCAGTTCCATCGGACAGGGGGCGGACTATGGCTACACCTTC. It specifies CASSSIGQGADYGYTF.

This clonotype has a handful of counts. This chain joins TRBV3-1 and TRBJ1-2; TRBD1 agrees at 10 bases. The germline V gene encodes CDR1 LGHDT and CDR2 YNNKEL (reference sequence). With 4 bases clipped from V and 6 bases from J, the junction kept 2 bases outside the gene matches. The CDR3 is made up of 13 amino acids. The CDR3 spells CASSRGQGHGYTF. As DNA, the CDR3 is TGTGCCAGCAGCCGGGGACAGGGGCATGGCTACACCTTC.

This clonotype occurred once. A much larger clone lies one base from this, so it may be a read error. The chain joins TRBV19 to TRBJ1-1; D perhaps matches TRBD1 (6 bases). Germline values: CDR1 LNHDA, CDR2 SQIVND (reference sequence). The V and J ends lost 6 bases and 7 bases respectively, with 18 bases between them. The CDR3 has 14 amino acids. The CDR3 is CASRDSLAGSEAFF. DNA for the CDR3: TGTGCCAGTAGGGACAGTTTAGCCGGCAGTGAAGCTTTCTTT.